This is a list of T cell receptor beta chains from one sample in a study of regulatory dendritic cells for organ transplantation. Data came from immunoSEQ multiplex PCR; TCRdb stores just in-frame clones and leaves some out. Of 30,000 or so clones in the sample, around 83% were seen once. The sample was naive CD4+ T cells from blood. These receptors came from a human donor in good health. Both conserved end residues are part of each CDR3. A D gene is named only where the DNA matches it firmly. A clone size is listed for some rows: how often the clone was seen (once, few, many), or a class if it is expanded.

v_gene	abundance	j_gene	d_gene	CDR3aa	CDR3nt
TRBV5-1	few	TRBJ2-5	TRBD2	CASSLAGSGEETQYF	TGCGCCAGCAGCTTGGCCGGTAGCGGGGAAGAGACCCAGTACTTC
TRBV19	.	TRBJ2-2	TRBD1	CASTTGSGGDSGELFF	TGTGCCTCAACTACTGGTTCAGGGGGAGATTCCGGGGAGCTGTTTTTT
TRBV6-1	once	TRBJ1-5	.	CASSPRQPQHF	TGTGCCAGCAGCCCTAGACAGCCCCAGCATTTT
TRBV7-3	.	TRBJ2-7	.	CASSLNGGEQYF	TGTGCCAGCAGCTTAAATGGCGGCGAGCAGTACTTC
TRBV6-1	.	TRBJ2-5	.	CASSVGLGTQYF	TGTGCCAGCAGCGTGGGACTCGGGACCCAGTACTTC
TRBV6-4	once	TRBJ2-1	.	CASSDGGLFYNEQFF	TGTGCCAGCAGTGACGGGGGCCTTTTTTACAATGAGCAGTTCTTC
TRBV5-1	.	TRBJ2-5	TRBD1	CASSSQGGFLLETQYF	TGCGCCAGCAGCTCACAGGGGGGATTTCTATTGGAGACCCAGTACTTC
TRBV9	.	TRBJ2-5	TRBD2	CASSAGASGGQETQYF	TGTGCCAGCAGCGCGGGGGCTAGCGGGGGACAAGAGACCCAGTACTTC
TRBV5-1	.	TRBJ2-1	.	CASSLEASSYNEQFF	TGCGCCAGCAGCTTGGAGGCTAGCTCCTACAATGAGCAGTTCTTC
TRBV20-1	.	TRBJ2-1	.	CSARAGNEQFF	TGCAGTGCTAGAGCGGGCAATGAGCAGTTCTTC
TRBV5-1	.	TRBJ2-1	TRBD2	CASSGGGNYNEQFF	TGCGCCTCCAGTGGGGGGGGGAACTACAATGAGCAGTTCTTC
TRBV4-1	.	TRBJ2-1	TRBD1	CASSQKGTGSYNEQFF	TGCGCCAGCAGCCAGAAAGGGACAGGGTCCTACAATGAGCAGTTCTTC
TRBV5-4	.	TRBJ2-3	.	CASSLTVTDTQYF	TGTGCCAGCAGCTTGACAGTCACAGATACGCAGTATTTT
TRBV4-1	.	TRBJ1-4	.	CASSQGQTLATNEKLFF	TGCGCCAGCAGCCAAGGGCAGACTCTTGCAACTAATGAAAAACTGTTTTTT
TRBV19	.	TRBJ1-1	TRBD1	CASTPDRGLEAFF	TGTGCCAGTACCCCAGACAGGGGCCTTGAAGCTTTCTTT
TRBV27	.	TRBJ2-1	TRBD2	CASSSFQRGEQFF	TGTGCCAGCAGTTCCTTCCAGCGGGGTGAGCAGTTCTTC
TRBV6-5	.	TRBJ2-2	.	CASRSTGTGELFF	TGTGCCAGCAGATCGACGGGCACCGGGGAGCTGTTTTTT
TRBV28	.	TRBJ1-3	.	CASSLFGAVSRNTIYF	TGTGCCAGCAGTTTATTTGGTGCAGTTTCCAGAAACACCATATATTTT
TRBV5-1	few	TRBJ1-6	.	CASSRGQLSSPLHF	TGCGCCAGCAGCAGGGGACAATTAAGTTCACCCCTCCACTTT
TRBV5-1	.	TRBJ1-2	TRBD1	CASSSGQGAGGYTF	TGCGCCAGCAGCTCGGGACAGGGGGCTGGTGGCTACACCTTC
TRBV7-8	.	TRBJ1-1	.	CASSPTPAEAFF	TGTGCCAGCAGCCCCACCCCGGCTGAAGCTTTCTTT
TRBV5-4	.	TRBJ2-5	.	CASSLVHRGRQETQYF	TGTGCCAGCAGCTTGGTACACCGTGGCCGTCAAGAGACCCAGTACTTC
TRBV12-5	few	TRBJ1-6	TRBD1	CASGLVRDSSSYTPLHF	TGTGCTAGTGGTTTGGTACGGGACAGTTCTTCGTATACGCCCCTCCACTTT
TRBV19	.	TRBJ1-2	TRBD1	CASSISPGTAYGYTF	TGTGCCAGTAGTATTTCCCCCGGGACAGCGTATGGCTACACCTTC
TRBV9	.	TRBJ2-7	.	CASSAAPRGYEQYF	TGTGCCAGCAGCGCCGCCCCCAGGGGCTACGAGCAGTACTTC
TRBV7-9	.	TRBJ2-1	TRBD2	CASRRAGVPNEQFF	TGTGCCAGTAGAAGAGCGGGGGTCCCCAATGAGCAGTTCTTC
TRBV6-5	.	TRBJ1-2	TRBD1	CASSSPGQERYGYTF	TGTGCCAGCAGTTCTCCGGGACAGGAGCGCTATGGCTACACCTTC
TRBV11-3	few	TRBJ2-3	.	CASSLAADTQYF	TGTGCCAGCAGCTTAGCAGCGGATACGCAGTATTTT
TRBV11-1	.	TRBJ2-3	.	CASSLNVRDTQYF	TGTGCCAGCAGCTTAAATGTCAGGGATACGCAGTATTTT
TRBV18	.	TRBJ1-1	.	CASTRGRGEGEAFF	TGTGCCAGCACCCGGGGCAGGGGAGAGGGTGAAGCTTTCTTT
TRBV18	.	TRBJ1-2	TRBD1	CASSPSTGRDYGYTF	TGTGCCAGCTCACCATCGACAGGGCGGGATTATGGCTACACCTTC
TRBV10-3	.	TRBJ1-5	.	CAISDVTGNQPQHF	TGTGCCATCAGTGATGTAACAGGCAATCAGCCCCAGCATTTT
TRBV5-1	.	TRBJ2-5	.	CASSLPSLETQYF	TGCGCCAGCAGCTTGCCTAGCCTCGAGACCCAGTACTTC
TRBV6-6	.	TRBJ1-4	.	CAGGNRDEKLFF	TGTGCCGGCGGCAACCGGGATGAAAAACTGTTTTTT
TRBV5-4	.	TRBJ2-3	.	CASSLTGADTQYF	TGTGCCAGCAGCTTGACGGGGGCAGATACGCAGTATTTT
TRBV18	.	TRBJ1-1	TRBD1	CASSPQQGTENTEAFF	TGTGCCAGCTCACCACAACAGGGGACCGAGAACACTGAAGCTTTCTTT
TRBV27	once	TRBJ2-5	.	CASSSDRETQYF	TGTGCCAGCAGTTCGGACAGAGAGACCCAGTACTTC
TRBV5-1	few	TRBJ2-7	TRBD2	CASSLAGSGVVEQYF	TGCGCCAGCAGCTTGGCAGGTAGCGGGGTCGTCGAGCAGTACTTC
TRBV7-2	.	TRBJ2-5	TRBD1	CASSSDRGETQYF	TGTGCCAGCAGCTCCGACAGGGGCGAGACCCAGTACTTC
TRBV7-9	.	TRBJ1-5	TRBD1	CASSPQGVNQPQHF	TGTGCCAGCAGCCCCCAGGGGGTCAATCAGCCCCAGCATTTT